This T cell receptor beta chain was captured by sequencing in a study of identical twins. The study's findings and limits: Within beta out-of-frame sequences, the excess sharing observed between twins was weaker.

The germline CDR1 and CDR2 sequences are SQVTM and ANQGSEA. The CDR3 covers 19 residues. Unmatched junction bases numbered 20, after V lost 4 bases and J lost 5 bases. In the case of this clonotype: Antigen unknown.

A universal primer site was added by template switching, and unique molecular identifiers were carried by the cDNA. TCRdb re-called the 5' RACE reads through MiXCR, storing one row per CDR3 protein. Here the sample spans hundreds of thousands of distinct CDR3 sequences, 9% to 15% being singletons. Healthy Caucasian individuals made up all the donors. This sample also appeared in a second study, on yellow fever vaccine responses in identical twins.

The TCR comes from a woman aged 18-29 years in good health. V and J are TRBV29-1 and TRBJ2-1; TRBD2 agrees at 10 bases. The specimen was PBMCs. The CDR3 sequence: CSVVGVAGGPGGPNNEQFF. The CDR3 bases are TGCAGCGTTGTCGGGGTAGCGGGGGGTCCCGGGGGCCCTAACAATGAGCAGTTCTTC.